Below are 31 T cell receptor beta chains sequenced from a single sample in a study of T cells in Graves' hyperthyroidism and ophthalmopathy. From RNA transcripts, TCR beta CDR3 regions were amplified. TCR CDR3 regions were first amplified by RT-PCR with HTBI primers. TCRdb analysed the multiplex PCR reads with MiXCR anew, one entry per CDR3 protein. In the table there are about 610,000 distinct CDR3 sequences, roughly 15% of which are singletons. Sequenced material: blood. The receptors were gathered from a middle-aged woman with Graves' ophthalmopathy.

This clonotype was seen at least ten times. The rearrangement uses TRBV2 and TRBJ2-7; D ambiguous. Deletions cut 0 bases from V and 5 bases from J, with 23 bases between. The CDR3 sequence is 18 residues long. Germline assignment: CDR1 SNHLY and CDR2 FYNNEI. The CDR3 DNA follows: TGTGCCAGCAGTGAAGCGGGTCAGGTTATAGTGGGATTGCACGAGCAGTACTTC. This translates into CASSEAGQVIVGLHEQYF.

This sequence joins TRBV2 and TRBJ2-7; 7 positions agree with TRBD1. J lost 4 bases, V lost 4 bases, and 4 bases had no gene match. The germline CDR1 and CDR2 sequences are SNHLY and FYNNEI. The CDR3 loop spans 13 amino acids. The CDR3 DNA is TGTGCCAGCAGTGGGACAGGATATTACGAGCAGTACTTC. It specifies CASSGTGYYEQYF.

This clonotype was seen repeatedly, ten times or more. The chain is built from TRBV2 and TRBJ1-5; D is unclear. Germline V gene sequence: CDR1 SNHLY, CDR2 FYNNEI. The CDR3 length is 15 residues. Trimming removed 4 bases from V and 3 bases from J, with 13 bases in between. The chain's CDR3 is CASSANFGNNQPQHF. Here the CDR3 DNA reads TGTGCCAGCAGTGCTAACTTCGGGAACAATCAGCCCCAGCATTTT. The complete variable domain, with remaining parts taken from reference TRBV2 and TRBJ1-5, reads EPEVTQTPSHQVTQMGQEVILRCVPISNHLYFYWYRQILGQKVEFLVSFYNNEISEKSEIFDDQFSVERPDGSNFTLKIRSTKLEDSAMYFCASSANFGNNQPQHFGDGTRLSIL.

This clonotype was counted at least ten times. The chain employs TRBV10-3 and TRBJ2-7; TRBD1 might be the D (6 bases). CDR1 is ENHRY, CDR2 SYGVKD, per germline. The CDR3 extends over 16 amino acids. V lost 2 bases, J lost 4 bases, and 18 bases lay in between. The CDR3 nucleotides read TGTGCCATCAGTGAGGGTGACAGGTTTTCGGGGTACGAGCAGTACTTC. Its protein is CAISEGDRFSGYEQYF.

This clonotype was detected many times. The CDR3 region has the DNA TGTGCCATCAGTGAGATGGCGGGAGGAGGCACAGATACGCAGTATTTT. Encoded protein: CAISEMAGGGTDTQYF. The chain is built from TRBV10-3 and TRBJ2-3; 8 bases align to TRBD2. Per the germline V gene, CDR1 is ENHRY and CDR2 is SYGVKD. The CDR3 spans 16 residues. V trimming: 2 bases; J trimming: 1 base; junction bases outside the gene matches: 5.

V gene TRBV7-2 combines with J gene TRBJ2-3; 13 nucleotides line up with TRBD2. This CDR3 comprises 16 residues. V dropped 5 bases and J dropped 5; count of bases not matched to a gene: 7. Germline V gives CDR1 SGHTA, CDR2 FQGNSA. CDR3 DNA: TGTGCCAGCAGCCTGGGACTAGCGGGATGGGGAGATACGCAGTATTTT. Amino acid sequence: CASSLGLAGWGDTQYF.

Comment on this clonotype: Since no conserved phenylalanine or tryptophan closes the CDR3, a read error is the likely cause. The V call is TRBV5-1, the J call TRBJ2-5; D unresolved. Trimming took 0 bases from V and 2 from J, leaving 5 bases between them. The CDR3 has 13 residues. From germline, CDR1 is SGHRS and CDR2 YFSETQ. DNA for the CDR3: TGCGCCAGCAGCTTGGGGTTACAAGAGACCCAGTACCTC. Translated, it gives CASSLGLQETQYL.

This clonotype showed up many times. V and J are TRBV7-2 and TRBJ2-1; tentatively, D is TRBD2 (6 bases). CDR1 is SGHTA and CDR2 is FQGNSA in the germline V gene. The CDR3 consists of 16 residues. The germline V and J ends were trimmed by 2 bases and 7 bases, with 18 bases remaining between them. The CDR3: CASSLMAGSMGNEQFF. The CDR3 region has the DNA TGTGCCAGCAGCTTAATGGCGGGGTCTATGGGGAATGAGCAGTTCTTC. Complete variable domain (other parts from reference TRBV7-2 and TRBJ2-1): GAGVSQSPSNKVTEKGKDVELRCDPISGHTALYWYRQSLGQGLEFLIYFQGNSAPDKSGLPSDRFSAERTGGSVSTLTIQRTQQEDSAVYLCASSLMAGSMGNEQFFGPGTRLTVL.

This clonotype occurred many times. The CDR3 nucleotides are TGTGCCAGCAGCCCCTCCGGGACTAGCGGGCGCAATGAGCAGTTCTTC. Amino acids: CASSPSGTSGRNEQFF. The chain couples TRBV7-3 to TRBJ2-1; 12 bases match TRBD2. The junction had 8 bases not matched to a gene; V was cut back by 5 bases and J by 6 bases. The CDR3 is made up of 16 amino acids. Germline CDR1 reads SGHTA; CDR2 reads FQGTGA.

This clonotype was seen at least ten times. J is TRBJ2-7 and V is TRBV20-1; D is uncertain. Germline V gives CDR1 DFQATT, CDR2 SNEGSKA (reference sequence). V lost 0 bases and J lost 1, with 7 bases in between. CDR3 length: 13 residues. Written as DNA, the CDR3 is TGCAGTGCTAGAGATCCATTTTCCTACGAGCAGTACTTC. Protein product: CSARDPFSYEQYF.

There are many counts of this clonotype. One end of the junction does not line up with germline, which may come from a read error. The CDR3 DNA follows: TGTGCCAGCAGCGAAGACAGGCGACTAACCTACGAGCAGTACTTC. This translates into CASSEDRRLTYEQYF. The rearrangement joins TRBV3-1 to TRBJ2-7; the D gene is possibly TRBD1 (6 bases). The length of the CDR3 is 15 residues. Germline CDR1 is LGHDT and CDR2 is YNNKEL (reference sequence).

This clonotype was found many times. The genes are TRBV28 and TRBJ2-2; 7 bases are shared with TRBD2. CDR1 and CDR2 (germline): MDHEN, SYDVKM. CDR3 size: 16 residues. Germline trimming cut 7 bases from V and 0 bases from J; bases unmatched to any gene: 8. CDR3 in amino acids: CASKIAGGTNTGELFF. In nucleotides, the CDR3 is TGTGCCAGCAAAATAGCGGGCGGTACGAACACCGGGGAGCTGTTTTTT.

Only a few counts were recorded for this clonotype. This rearrangement joins TRBV7-3 to TRBJ2-3; D gene unclear. Germline assignment: CDR1 SGHTA and CDR2 FQGTGA. The CDR3 runs 13 residues. V gave up 2 bases and J gave up 2 bases, with 5 bases separating them. CDR3 sequence reads: CASSLSVTDTQYF. CDR3 nucleotides: TGTGCCAGCAGCTTATCGGTCACAGATACGCAGTATTTT.

This clonotype was found many times. The V and J genes are TRBV7-2 and TRBJ2-3; tentative D call: TRBD2 (6 bases). Germline CDR1 reads SGHTA; CDR2 reads FQGNSA. The CDR3 has 15 residues. V lost 2 bases and J 4 bases, leaving 13 bases between the germline ends. CDR3 nucleotides: TGTGCCAGCAGCTTATTCGGGAGTATCCCAGATACGCAGTATTTT. It specifies CASSLFGSIPDTQYF.

Ten or more counts support this clonotype. The chain has TRBV2 and TRBJ2-1; TRBD1 is a possible D gene (5 bases). Germline V CDR1 and CDR2: SNHLY, FYNNEI. This CDR3 comprises 13 residues. Deletions cut 4 bases from V and 8 bases from J, with 12 bases between. The CDR3 spells CASSVESGHEQFF. Written as DNA, the CDR3 is TGTGCCAGCAGTGTGGAGTCAGGGCATGAGCAGTTCTTC.

This clonotype was counted many times. CDR3 loop: CASSLGGRQETQYF. The CDR3 DNA sequence: TGTGCCAGCAGCTTAGGGGGTCGGCAAGAGACCCAGTACTTC. This chain uses TRBV7-9 with TRBJ2-5; D is unresolved. Germline V gene sequence: CDR1 SEHNR, CDR2 FQNEAQ (reference sequence). V lost 1 base and J lost 2, with 8 bases in between. The CDR3 consists of 14 residues.

The sample holds a few counts of this clonotype. V is TRBV19 and J is TRBJ1-1, with no clear D. Trimming took 7 bases from V and 1 from J, leaving 13 bases between them. Germline-derived CDR1 and CDR2 are LNHDA and SQIVND (reference sequence). This CDR3 contains 14 residues. The chain's CDR3 is CASTYRAQNTEAFF. The CDR3 region has the DNA TGTGCCAGTACGTACCGGGCCCAGAACACTGAAGCTTTCTTT.

In its sample, this clonotype was seen once. A read error may account for a junction end that differs from germline. DNA for the CDR3: TGTGCCAGCAGTCTAAGTGGGAACACTGAAGCTCTCTTT. It specifies CASSLSGNTEALF. The V gene is TRBV12-3 or TRBV12-4, the J gene TRBJ1-1; unclear D gene. This CDR3 is 13 amino acids long.

This rearrangement joins TRBV2 to TRBJ2-6; 14 nucleotides agree with TRBD2. With 7 bases clipped from V and 4 bases from J, the junction kept 24 bases outside the gene matches. The CDR3 runs 23 residues. Germline-derived CDR1 and CDR2 are SNHLY and FYNNEI. This chain's CDR3 is CASKERKALGLAGGRSGANVLTF. Written as DNA, the CDR3 is TGTGCCAGCAAAGAAAGGAAGGCCCTAGGACTAGCGGGAGGTAGATCCGGGGCCAACGTCCTGACTTTC.

This clonotype came up many times. V and J are TRBV28 and TRBJ2-7; 7 nucleotides match TRBD2. Unmatched junction bases numbered 16, after V lost 4 bases and J lost 10 bases. There are 15 residues in the CDR3. Germline assignment: CDR1 MDHEN and CDR2 SYDVKM. The DNA of the CDR3 is TGTGCCAGCAGTTCCCCGTGGGGACTACACCCGAAACAGTACTTC. It specifies CASSSPWGLHPKQYF.

This clonotype appeared a few times. J is TRBJ1-6 and V is TRBV5-4; the D gene is possibly TRBD1 (5 bases). Trimming shortened V by 2 bases and J by 7 bases, and 10 bases separated the two germline ends. Germline CDR1 SGHNT, CDR2 YYREEE (reference sequence). The CDR3 extends over 14 amino acids. The CDR3 sequence: CASSFAGKNSPLHF. The CDR3 DNA follows: TGTGCCAGCAGCTTCGCAGGGAAAAATTCACCCCTCCACTTT.

This clonotype was seen ten or more times. The chain couples TRBV2 to TRBJ1-4, with 7 nucleotides matching TRBD1. The CDR3 sequence is 16 residues long. V lost 4 bases and J lost 5; bases outside the gene matches: 10. CDR1 is SNHLY and CDR2 is FYNNEI in the germline V gene. CDR3 sequence reads: CASSGQGPLYNEKLFF. The CDR3 DNA follows: TGTGCCAGCAGTGGACAGGGCCCGCTTTACAATGAAAAACTGTTTTTT.

This clonotype is a singleton in its sample. The gene calls are TRBV6-2 or TRBV6-3 and TRBJ1-5; 7 bases are shared with TRBD1. This CDR3 contains 15 residues. Trimming cost V 6 bases and J 6 bases; bases outside gene matches: 11. Germline V gene lookup returns CDR1 MNHEY and CDR2 SVGEGT. The CDR3 DNA reads TGTGCCAGCAGAGGGACAGCCGACTATCTTCAGCCCCAGCATTTT. It codes for CASRGTADYLQPQHF.

In its sample, this clonotype was seen a few times. This sequence joins TRBV4-2 and TRBJ1-2, with TRBD1 matching 8 bases. The ends lost 3 bases at V and 3 bases at J; junction bases unmatched: 6. Germline-derived CDR1 and CDR2 are LGHNA and YNFKEQ. The CDR3 contains 15 residues. The CDR3 spells CASSHAGGADYGYTF. CDR3 coding DNA: TGTGCCAGCAGCCACGCAGGGGGCGCGGACTATGGCTACACCTTC.

This clonotype was picked up many times. This sequence joins TRBV30 and TRBJ2-7, with TRBD1 matching 9 bases. V lost 2 bases, J lost 3 bases, and 5 bases stayed unmatched. The germline V gene has CDR1 GTSNPN and CDR2 SVGIG (reference sequence). This CDR3 has 14 amino acids. Here the CDR3 DNA reads TGTGCCTGGAGTTCAGGACAGGGGAACTACGAGCAGTACTTC. As protein: CAWSSGQGNYEQYF.

Many counts were recorded for this clonotype. This chain uses TRBV20-1 with TRBJ2-1, with 7 bases aligning to TRBD2. From germline, CDR1 is DFQATT and CDR2 SNEGSKA (reference sequence). Trimming cost V 0 bases and J 4 bases; bases outside gene matches: 6. This CDR3 is built from 15 residues. CDR3 region: CSARDGERGYNEQFF. The CDR3 DNA reads TGCAGTGCTAGAGATGGGGAGCGGGGTTACAATGAGCAGTTCTTC.

The genes are TRBV20-1 and TRBJ2-5, with D tentatively TRBD1 or TRBD2 (5 bases each). This CDR3 is built from 12 residues. The ends were cut back, 6 bases at V and 5 bases at J, with 13 bases in the middle. Germline-derived CDR1 and CDR2 are DFQATT and SNEGSKA (reference sequence). For the CDR3, the DNA is TGCAGTGCCCACGGGGCAGAGGAGACCCAGTACTTC. It codes for CSAHGAEETQYF.

The chain joins TRBV4-1 to TRBJ1-5; D not certain. This CDR3 region has 14 residues. CDR1 is MGHRA and CDR2 is YSYEKL in the germline V gene. The V gene lost 0 bases and the J gene lost 5 bases, with 8 bases spanning the gap. CDR3 residues: CASSQDSSYQPQHF. The CDR3 DNA sequence: TGCGCCAGCAGCCAAGACAGTAGTTATCAGCCCCAGCATTTT.

CDR3 DNA: TGTGCCAGCAAAGGACTAGCGAACACCGGGGAGCTGTTTTTT. Translation gives CASKGLANTGELFF. This rearrangement joins TRBV2 to TRBJ2-2; 7 nucleotides align to TRBD2. The germline V gene encodes CDR1 SNHLY and CDR2 FYNNEI. The CDR3 has 14 amino acids. The V gene end was trimmed by 7 bases and the J gene end by 0 bases; junction bases not matched to a gene: 2. Full variable domain (remainder filled in from reference TRBV2 and TRBJ2-2): EPEVTQTPSHQVTQMGQEVILRCVPISNHLYFYWYRQILGQKVEFLVSFYNNEISEKSEIFDDQFSVERPDGSNFTLKIRSTKLEDSAMYFCASKGLANTGELFFGEGSRLTVL.

This clonotype was picked up many times. The V call is TRBV3-1, the J call TRBJ1-1, with D unclear. V lost 4 bases, J lost 1 base, and 4 bases lay in between. Germline CDR1 LGHDT, CDR2 YNNKEL (reference sequence). The CDR3 extends over 12 amino acids. The CDR3 loop is CASSRGNTEAFF. Written as DNA, the CDR3 is TGTGCCAGCAGCCGAGGGAACACTGAAGCTTTCTTT.

The V and J genes are TRBV7-9 and TRBJ1-5; tentatively, D is TRBD1 (6 bases). The ends were cut back, 6 bases at V and 5 bases at J, with 14 bases in the middle. The germline CDR1 and CDR2 sequences are SEHNR and FQNEAQ (reference sequence). This CDR3 spans 14 amino acids. Here the CDR3 DNA reads TGTGCCAGCAGTGGGGGGGGGCTGGATCAGCCCCAGCATTTT. This codes for CASSGGGLDQPQHF.